The 21 T cell receptor beta chains listed next were all sequenced from one sample in a study of T cell responses to AZD1222 COVID-19 vaccine. The repertoire was sequenced with immunoSEQ multiplex PCR; TCRdb's copy has only in-frame clones and lacks some. The sample carries 85,000 to 100,000 clones, roughly 89% recorded once. The starting material was peripheral blood, obtained 28 days after the second AZD1222 dose. These receptors all stem from an adult who received the AZD1222 COVID-19 vaccine.

In its sample, this clone was seen once. The chain has TRBV9 and TRBJ1-6; possibly TRBD1 for D (5 bases). This CDR3 spans 16 amino acids. Looked up from germline, CDR1 is SGDLS and CDR2 is YYNGEE. V dropped 3 bases and J dropped 8 bases, with 18 bases sitting between them. As DNA, the CDR3 is TGTGCCAGCAGCGCCCGAGCAGGGTCTCAGTATTCACCCCTCCACTTT. It translates to CASSARAGSQYSPLHF.

The J gene is TRBJ2-1, the V gene TRBV11-3; D uncertain. The CDR3 consists of 13 residues. Deletions cut 1 base from V and 2 bases from J, with 3 bases between. Germline values: CDR1 SGHNT, CDR2 YENEEA. The CDR3 DNA is TGTGCCAGCAGCTTAGTCACCTACAATGAGCAGTTCTTC. This codes for CASSLVTYNEQFF.

The chain employs TRBV14 and TRBJ2-1, with TRBD2 matching 7 bases. The germline gives CDR1 SGHDN, CDR2 FVKESK. V lost 5 bases and J lost 7; bases outside the gene matches: 2. This CDR3 is 12 amino acids long. The CDR3 nucleotides read TGTGCCAGCAGCACAGCGGGGAATGAGCAGTTCTTC. Its translation: CASSTAGNEQFF.

This clone was observed once. CDR3: CASEGGGPDYGYTF. CDR3 coding DNA: TGTGCCAGCGAGGGAGGGGGCCCCGACTATGGCTACACCTTC. J is TRBJ1-2 and V is TRBV25-1; 7 bases line up with TRBD1. From germline, CDR1 is MGHDK and CDR2 SYGVNS. The V segment lost 8 bases and the J segment 3 bases; nucleotides outside the gene matches: 9. The CDR3 sequence is 14 residues long.

The chain combines TRBV19 with TRBJ1-5; TRBD1 agrees at 8 bases. CDR3 length equals 15 residues. Germline V gene lookup returns CDR1 LNHDA and CDR2 SQIVND (reference sequence). Trimming removed 5 bases from V and 4 bases from J; junction bases left unmatched: 7. The CDR3 here is CASSGLGQGNQPQHF. The CDR3 DNA reads TGTGCCAGTAGTGGCCTAGGACAGGGAAATCAGCCCCAGCATTTT.

The rearrangement uses TRBV18 and TRBJ2-1; 15 bases line up with TRBD2. This CDR3 spans 16 amino acids. Germline V gene lookup returns CDR1 KGHSH and CDR2 LQKENI. The V and J ends lost 3 bases and 8 bases, in that order; junction bases with no gene match: 5. As DNA, the CDR3 is TGTGCCAGCTCACCGGGGACTAGCGGGGGGACCTATGAGCAGTTCTTC. It is translated as CASSPGTSGGTYEQFF.

This chain links TRBV6-5 with TRBJ1-2; TRBD1 might be the D (5 bases). The CDR3 is made up of 14 amino acids. Trimming left V 0 bases short and J 3 bases short, with 8 bases between. Per germline, CDR1 MNHEY and CDR2 SVGAGI. The CDR3 DNA sequence: TGTGCCAGCAGTTACTCGGGACGGCACTATGGCTACACCTTC. It encodes CASSYSGRHYGYTF.

The CDR3 region is CASQAGELGTQYF. Written as DNA, the CDR3 is TGTGCCAGCCAAGCAGGGGAACTGGGGACCCAGTACTTC. The chain combines TRBV7-2 with TRBJ2-5; a possible D gene is TRBD1 (6 bases). Trimming left V 8 bases short and J 7 bases short, with 17 bases between. The CDR3 runs 13 residues. Germline values: CDR1 SGHTA, CDR2 FQGNSA.

The chain couples TRBV6-1 to TRBJ1-5, with D possibly TRBD1 on 5 matching bases. Trimming took 2 bases from V and 4 from J, leaving 12 bases between them. The CDR3 has 15 amino acids. In germline, CDR1 is MNHNS, CDR2 SASEGT. The CDR3: CASSEPTGGNQPQHF. The CDR3 bases are TGTGCCAGCAGTGAACCTACCGGGGGGAATCAGCCCCAGCATTTT.

The chain links TRBV6-5 to TRBJ2-7; D possibly corresponds to TRBD2 (6 bases). V lost 10 bases, J lost 4 bases, and 20 bases lay in between. Germline V CDR1 and CDR2: MNHEY, SVGAGI. The CDR3 contains 14 residues. The CDR3 coding sequence is TGTGCCACCATGGAGGGCAGGGCAGGATACGAGCAGTACTTC. Its translation: CATMEGRAGYEQYF.

This clone occurred once. The rearrangement joins TRBV6-6 to TRBJ1-1, with 8 bases matching TRBD1. Trimming cost V 6 bases and J 3 bases; bases outside gene matches: 9. Germline CDR1 reads MNHNY; CDR2 reads SVGAGI (reference sequence). The CDR3 sequence is 15 residues long. As DNA, the CDR3 is TGTGCCAGCAGCCCCGCTGCAGGGGGCTACACTGAAGCTTTCTTT. It is translated as CASSPAAGGYTEAFF.

V is TRBV3-1 (or the pseudogene TRBV3-2) and J is TRBJ1-5; the D is unclear. The ends were cut back, 1 base at V and 7 bases at J, with 11 bases in the middle. Germline CDR1 reads LGHDT; CDR2 reads YNNKEL (reference sequence). The CDR3 has 14 amino acids. The CDR3 spells CASSQADTGQPQHF. The CDR3 coding sequence is TGTGCCAGCAGCCAAGCCGACACGGGGCAGCCCCAGCATTTT.

The chain uses TRBV14 and TRBJ2-7; D call uncertain. Germline V lookup: CDR1 SGHDN, CDR2 FVKESK. The V gene lost 6 bases and the J gene lost 0 bases, with 9 bases spanning the gap. The CDR3 runs to 13 residues. The CDR3 DNA reads as TGTGCCAGCAGACCAAGCGCCTCCTACGAGCAGTACTTC. Its protein is CASRPSASYEQYF.

The rearrangement joins TRBV27 to TRBJ1-5; 7 nucleotides agree with TRBD1. V lost 5 bases and J lost 6; bases outside the gene matches: 10. In germline, CDR1 is MNHEY, CDR2 SMNVEV (reference sequence). There are 15 residues in the CDR3. The CDR3 nucleotides read TGTGCCAGCAGTCCCTCTCAGGGGGTGATTCAGCCCCAGCATTTT. Protein product: CASSPSQGVIQPQHF.

This chain links TRBV5-1 with TRBJ2-3, with 10 nucleotides matching TRBD2. Trimming cost V 0 bases and J 4 bases; bases outside gene matches: 8. From germline, CDR1 is SGHRS and CDR2 YFSETQ. The CDR3 loop spans 17 amino acids. This CDR3 is CASSLEAGGTTSDTQYF. Here the CDR3 DNA reads TGCGCCAGCAGCTTGGAAGCGGGGGGGACTACATCAGATACGCAGTATTTT.

As for this clone: Its ends do not fully match the called genes, so a read error is possible. The chain employs TRBV7-8 and TRBJ2-3; 7 bases agree with TRBD2. CDR1 and CDR2 from the germline V gene are SGHVS and FQNEAQ. There are 14 residues in the CDR3. DNA of the CDR3: TGTGCCAGCAGCCTAGCGGAGGGTTTGTATACGCAGTATTTT. It translates to CASSLAEGLYTQYF.

V and J are TRBV6-5 and TRBJ2-3; 10 nucleotides agree with TRBD1. The germline CDR1 and CDR2 sequences are MNHEY and SVGAGI. CDR3 size: 15 residues. Trimming cost V 6 bases and J 2 bases; bases outside gene matches: 5. In DNA, the CDR3 is TGTGCCAGCAGGGAGACAGGGGGCCCCACAGATACGCAGTATTTT. Amino acid sequence: CASRETGGPTDTQYF.

The V and J genes are TRBV7-9 and TRBJ1-2; 7 bases line up with TRBD1. The CDR3 spans 17 residues. V lost 1 base and J lost 7; bases outside the gene matches: 15. Germline lookup yields CDR1 SEHNR and CDR2 FQNEAQ (reference sequence). In DNA, the CDR3 is TGTGCCAGCAGCTTAGGAGGGGAGGGGAGCGACAGGGCTGGCTACACCTTC. Its protein is CASSLGGEGSDRAGYTF.

The V gene is TRBV2, the J gene TRBJ2-1; TRBD1 matches 7 bases. The V and J ends lost 5 bases and 3 bases, in that order; junction bases with no gene match: 4. Germline-derived CDR1 and CDR2 are SNHLY and FYNNEI. This CDR3 is built from 14 residues. Here the CDR3 reads CASSPGTDYNEQFF. The CDR3 DNA is TGTGCCAGCAGTCCCGGGACAGACTACAATGAGCAGTTCTTC.

The chain is built from TRBV4-2 and TRBJ1-5; D may be TRBD1 (5 bases). V was clipped by 2 bases and J by 2 bases, with 13 bases between them. CDR1 is LGHNA, CDR2 YNFKEQ, per germline. CDR3 length equals 16 residues. The CDR3 region has the DNA TGTGCCAGCAGCCAACATTCGGGGGATGGCAATCAGCCCCAGCATTTT. Protein sequence: CASSQHSGDGNQPQHF.

This clone was seen once. The gene calls are TRBV6-2 or TRBV6-3 and TRBJ1-2; 8 positions match TRBD1. Unmatched junction bases numbered 3, after V lost 5 bases and J lost 7 bases. The CDR3 runs 12 residues. Germline values: CDR1 MNHEY, CDR2 SVGEGT. The CDR3, as DNA: TGTGCCAGCAGTACAGGGGGAGTTGGCTACACCTTC. Its translation is CASSTGGVGYTF.